The sequence of this T cell receptor (beta chain) was determined in a study of shared clonotypes between healthy human individuals. This clone was seen more than once but under ten times. Those who donated were healthy HIV-negative adults, with no recent acute infections or vaccinations reported. Unsorted samples drew genomic DNA from about 100 million PBMCs. Profiling relied on immunoSEQ multiplex PCR, and the TCRdb table lists in-frame clones only, not all of them. Of fewer than 600,000 clones listed, roughly 79% are singletons. Germline V lookup: CDR1 SNHLY, CDR2 FYNNEI. The V gene end was trimmed by 7 bases and the J gene end by 7 bases; junction bases not matched to a gene: 7. The CDR3 runs to 13 residues.

The rearrangement uses TRBV2 and TRBJ1-2; 9 nucleotides line up with TRBD1. This clonotype was obtained from a woman aged 40 to 50 in good health. Some clones in this sample may be carry-over from other donors' samples. Sequencing used PBMCs. The CDR3, as DNA: TGTGCCAGCATCCGGACAGGGGACGGTGGCTACACCTTC. Protein sequence: CASIRTGDGGYTF.